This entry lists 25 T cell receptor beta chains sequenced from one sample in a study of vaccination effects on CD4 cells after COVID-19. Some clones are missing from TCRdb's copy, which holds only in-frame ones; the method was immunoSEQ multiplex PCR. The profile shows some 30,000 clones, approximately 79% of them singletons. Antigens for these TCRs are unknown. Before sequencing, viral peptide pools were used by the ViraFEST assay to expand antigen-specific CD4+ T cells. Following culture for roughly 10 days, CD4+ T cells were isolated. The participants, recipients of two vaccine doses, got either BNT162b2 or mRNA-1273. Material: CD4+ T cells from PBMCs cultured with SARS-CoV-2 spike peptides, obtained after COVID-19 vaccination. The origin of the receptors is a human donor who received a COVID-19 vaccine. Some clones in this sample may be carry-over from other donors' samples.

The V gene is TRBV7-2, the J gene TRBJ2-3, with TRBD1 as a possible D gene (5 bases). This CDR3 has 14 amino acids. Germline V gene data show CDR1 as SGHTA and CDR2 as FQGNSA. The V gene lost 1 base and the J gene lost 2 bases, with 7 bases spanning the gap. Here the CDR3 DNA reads TGTGCCAGCAGCTTAGACAGGAACACAGATACGCAGTATTTT. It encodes CASSLDRNTDTQYF.

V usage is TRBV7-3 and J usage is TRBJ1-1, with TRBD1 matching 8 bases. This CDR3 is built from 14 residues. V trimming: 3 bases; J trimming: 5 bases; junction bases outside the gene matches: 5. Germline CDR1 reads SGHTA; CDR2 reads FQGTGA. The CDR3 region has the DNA TGTGCCAGCAGCTTCGGACAGGGTTGGACTGAAGCTTTCTTT. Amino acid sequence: CASSFGQGWTEAFF. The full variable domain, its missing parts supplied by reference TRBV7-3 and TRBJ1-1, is GAGVSQTPSNKVTEKGKYVELRCDPISGHTALYWYRQSLGQGPEFLIYFQGTGAADDSGLPNDRFFAVRPEGSVSTLKIQRTERGDSAVYLCASSFGQGWTEAFFGQGTRLTVV.

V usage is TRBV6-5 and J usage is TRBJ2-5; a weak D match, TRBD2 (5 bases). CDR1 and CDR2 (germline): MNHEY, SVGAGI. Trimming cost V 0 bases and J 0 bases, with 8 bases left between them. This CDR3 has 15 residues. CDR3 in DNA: TGTGCCAGCAGTTACTCGACCGGGGACCAAGAGACCCAGTACTTC. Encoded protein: CASSYSTGDQETQYF.

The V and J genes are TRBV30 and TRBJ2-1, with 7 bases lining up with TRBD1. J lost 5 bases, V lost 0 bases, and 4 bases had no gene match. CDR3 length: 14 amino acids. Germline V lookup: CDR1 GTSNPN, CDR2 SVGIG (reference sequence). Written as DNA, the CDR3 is TGTGCCTGGAGTGTTCAGGGGGTAAACAATGAGCAGTTCTTC. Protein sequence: CAWSVQGVNNEQFF.

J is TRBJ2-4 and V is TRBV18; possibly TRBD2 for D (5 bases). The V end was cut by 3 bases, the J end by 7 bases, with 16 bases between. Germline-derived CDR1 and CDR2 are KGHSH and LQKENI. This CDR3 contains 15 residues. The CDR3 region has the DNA TGTGCCAGCTCACCCAATCGGGGTACGAGCAACATTCAGTACTTC. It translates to CASSPNRGTSNIQYF.

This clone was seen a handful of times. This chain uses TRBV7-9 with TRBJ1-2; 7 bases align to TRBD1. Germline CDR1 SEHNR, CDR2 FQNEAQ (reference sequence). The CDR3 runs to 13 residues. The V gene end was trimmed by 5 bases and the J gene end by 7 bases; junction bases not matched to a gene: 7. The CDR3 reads CASSPTGVGGYTF. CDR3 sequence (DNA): TGTGCCAGCAGCCCAACAGGGGTGGGTGGCTACACCTTC. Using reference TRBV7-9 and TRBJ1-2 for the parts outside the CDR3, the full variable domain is DTGVSQNPRHKITKRGQNVTFRCDPISEHNRLYWYRQTLGQGPEFLTYFQNEAQLEKSRLLSDRFSAERPKGSFSTLEIQRTEQGDSAMYLCASSPTGVGGYTFGSGTRLTVV.

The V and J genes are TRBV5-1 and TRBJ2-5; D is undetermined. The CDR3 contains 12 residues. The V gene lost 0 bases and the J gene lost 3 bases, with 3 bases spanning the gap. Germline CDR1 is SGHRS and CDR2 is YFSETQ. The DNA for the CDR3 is TGCGCCAGCAGCTTGGCAGAAGAGACCCAGTACTTC. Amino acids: CASSLAEETQYF.

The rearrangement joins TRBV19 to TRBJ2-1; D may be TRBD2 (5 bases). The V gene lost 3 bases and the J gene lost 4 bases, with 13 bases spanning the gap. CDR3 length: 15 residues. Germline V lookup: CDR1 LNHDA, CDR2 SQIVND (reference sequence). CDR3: CASSMIAGGYNEQFF. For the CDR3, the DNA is TGTGCCAGTAGTATGATCGCGGGCGGGTACAATGAGCAGTTCTTC.

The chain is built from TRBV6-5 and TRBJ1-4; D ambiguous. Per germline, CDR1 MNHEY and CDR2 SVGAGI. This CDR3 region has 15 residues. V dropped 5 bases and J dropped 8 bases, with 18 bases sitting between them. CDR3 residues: CASSHRTRLGEKLFF. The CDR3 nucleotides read TGTGCCAGCAGTCATAGGACCCGACTTGGGGAAAAACTGTTTTTT.

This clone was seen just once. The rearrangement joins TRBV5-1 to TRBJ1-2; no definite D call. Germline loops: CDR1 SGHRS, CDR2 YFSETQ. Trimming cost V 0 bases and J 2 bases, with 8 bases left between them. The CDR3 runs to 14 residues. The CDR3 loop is CASSLGWTNYGYTF. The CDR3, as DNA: TGCGCCAGCAGCTTGGGTTGGACGAACTATGGCTACACCTTC.

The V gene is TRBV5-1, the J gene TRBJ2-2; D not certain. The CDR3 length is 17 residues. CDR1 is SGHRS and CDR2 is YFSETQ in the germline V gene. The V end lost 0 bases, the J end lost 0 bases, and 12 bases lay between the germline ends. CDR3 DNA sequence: TGCGCCAGCAGCTTGGCCCTCACCGCTCCGAACACCGGGGAGCTGTTTTTT. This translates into CASSLALTAPNTGELFF.

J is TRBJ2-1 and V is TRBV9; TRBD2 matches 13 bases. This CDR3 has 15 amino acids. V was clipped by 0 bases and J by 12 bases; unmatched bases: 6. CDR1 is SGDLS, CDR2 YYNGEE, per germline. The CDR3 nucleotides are TGTGCCAGCAGCGTAGGGACTAGCGGGGGTGGGGGGCAGTTCTTC. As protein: CASSVGTSGGGGQFF.

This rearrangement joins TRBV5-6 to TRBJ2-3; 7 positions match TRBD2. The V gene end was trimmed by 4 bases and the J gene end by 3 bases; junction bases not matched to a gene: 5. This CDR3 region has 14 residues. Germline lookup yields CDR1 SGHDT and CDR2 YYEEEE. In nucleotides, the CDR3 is TGTGCCAGCAGCACGGGGGGATGGACAGATACGCAGTATTTT. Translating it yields CASSTGGWTDTQYF.

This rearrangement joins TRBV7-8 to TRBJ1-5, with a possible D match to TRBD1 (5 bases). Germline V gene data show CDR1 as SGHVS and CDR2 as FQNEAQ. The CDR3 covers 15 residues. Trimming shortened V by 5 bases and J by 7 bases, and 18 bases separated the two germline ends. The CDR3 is CASSPRGGSGQPQHF. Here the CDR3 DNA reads TGTGCCAGCAGCCCCCGGGGGGGGAGTGGACAGCCCCAGCATTTT.

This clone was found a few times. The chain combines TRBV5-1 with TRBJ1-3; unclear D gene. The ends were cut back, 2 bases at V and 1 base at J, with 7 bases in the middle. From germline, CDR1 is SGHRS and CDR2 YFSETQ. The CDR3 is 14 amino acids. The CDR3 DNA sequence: TGCGCCAGCAGCTTTGGAGAGTCTGGAAACACCATATATTTT. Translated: CASSFGESGNTIYF. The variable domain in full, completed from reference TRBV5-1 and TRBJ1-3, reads KAGVTQTPRYLIKTRGQQVTLSCSPISGHRSVSWYQQTPGQGLQFLFEYFSETQRNKGNFPGRFSGRQFSNSRSEMNVSTLELGDSALYLCASSFGESGNTIYFGEGSWLTVV.

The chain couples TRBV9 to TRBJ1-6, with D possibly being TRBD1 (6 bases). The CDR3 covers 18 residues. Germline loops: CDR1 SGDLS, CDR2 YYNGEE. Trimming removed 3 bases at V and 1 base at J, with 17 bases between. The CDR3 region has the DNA TGTGCCAGCAGCGCCATTAGGGGGGAAGGATCCTATAATTCACCCCTCCACTTT. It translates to CASSAIRGEGSYNSPLHF.

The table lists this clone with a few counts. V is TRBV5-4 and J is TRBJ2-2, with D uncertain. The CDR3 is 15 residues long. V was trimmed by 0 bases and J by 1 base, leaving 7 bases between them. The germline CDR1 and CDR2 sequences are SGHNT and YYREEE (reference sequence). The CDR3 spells CASSLDGLNTGELFF. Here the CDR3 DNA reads TGTGCCAGCAGCTTGGATGGATTGAACACCGGGGAGCTGTTTTTT.

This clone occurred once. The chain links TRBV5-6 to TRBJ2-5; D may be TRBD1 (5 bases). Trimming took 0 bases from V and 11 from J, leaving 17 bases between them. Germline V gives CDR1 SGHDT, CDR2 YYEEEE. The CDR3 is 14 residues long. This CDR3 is CASSLGQPTVNQYF. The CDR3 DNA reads TGTGCCAGCAGCTTGGGACAGCCTACCGTGAATCAGTACTTC.

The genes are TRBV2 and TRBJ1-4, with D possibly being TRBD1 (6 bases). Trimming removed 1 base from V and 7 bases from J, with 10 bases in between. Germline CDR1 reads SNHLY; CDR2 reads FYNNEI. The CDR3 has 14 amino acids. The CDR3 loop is CASSEGGQGEKLFF. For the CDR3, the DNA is TGTGCCAGCAGTGAAGGGGGGCAAGGTGAAAAACTGTTTTTT. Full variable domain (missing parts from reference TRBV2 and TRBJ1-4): EPEVTQTPSHQVTQMGQEVILRCVPISNHLYFYWYRQILGQKVEFLVSFYNNEISEKSEIFDDQFSVERPDGSNFTLKIRSTKLEDSAMYFCASSEGGQGEKLFFGSGTQLSVL.

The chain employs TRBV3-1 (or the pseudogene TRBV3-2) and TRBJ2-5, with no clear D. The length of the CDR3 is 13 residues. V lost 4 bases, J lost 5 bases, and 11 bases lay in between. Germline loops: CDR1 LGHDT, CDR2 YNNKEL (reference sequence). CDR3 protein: CASSPLSGETQYF. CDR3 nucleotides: TGTGCCAGCAGCCCCCTGTCCGGGGAGACCCAGTACTTC.

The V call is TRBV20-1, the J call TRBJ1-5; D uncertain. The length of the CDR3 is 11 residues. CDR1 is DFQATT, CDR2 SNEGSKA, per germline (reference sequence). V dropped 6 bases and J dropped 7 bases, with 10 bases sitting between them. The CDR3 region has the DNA TGCAGTGCGGACCGAGGGCAGCCCCAGCATTTT. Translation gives CSADRGQPQHF.

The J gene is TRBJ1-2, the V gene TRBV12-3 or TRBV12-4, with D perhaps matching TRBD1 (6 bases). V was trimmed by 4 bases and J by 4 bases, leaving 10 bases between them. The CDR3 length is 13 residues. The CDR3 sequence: CASSSQGTYGYTF. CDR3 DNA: TGTGCCAGCAGTTCACAGGGAACCTATGGCTACACCTTC.

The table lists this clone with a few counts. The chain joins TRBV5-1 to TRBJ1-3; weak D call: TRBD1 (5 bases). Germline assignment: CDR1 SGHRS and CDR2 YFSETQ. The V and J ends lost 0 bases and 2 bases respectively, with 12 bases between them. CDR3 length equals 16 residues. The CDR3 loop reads CASSLAGNEAGNTIYF. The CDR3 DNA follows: TGCGCCAGCAGCTTGGCAGGGAACGAAGCTGGAAACACCATATATTTT.

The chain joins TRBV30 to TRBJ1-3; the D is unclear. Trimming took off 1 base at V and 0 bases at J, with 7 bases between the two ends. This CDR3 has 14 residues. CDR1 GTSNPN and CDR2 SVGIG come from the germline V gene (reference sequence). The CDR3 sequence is CAWSATSSGNTIYF. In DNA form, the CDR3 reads TGTGCCTGGAGTGCGACGAGCTCTGGAAACACCATATATTTT.

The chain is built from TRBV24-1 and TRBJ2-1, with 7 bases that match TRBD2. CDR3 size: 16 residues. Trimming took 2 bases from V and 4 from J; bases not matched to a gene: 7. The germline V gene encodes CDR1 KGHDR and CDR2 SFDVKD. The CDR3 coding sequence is TGTGCCACCAGTGATTCGGCTCCTAGCGGATACAATGAGCAGTTCTTC. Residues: CATSDSAPSGYNEQFF.